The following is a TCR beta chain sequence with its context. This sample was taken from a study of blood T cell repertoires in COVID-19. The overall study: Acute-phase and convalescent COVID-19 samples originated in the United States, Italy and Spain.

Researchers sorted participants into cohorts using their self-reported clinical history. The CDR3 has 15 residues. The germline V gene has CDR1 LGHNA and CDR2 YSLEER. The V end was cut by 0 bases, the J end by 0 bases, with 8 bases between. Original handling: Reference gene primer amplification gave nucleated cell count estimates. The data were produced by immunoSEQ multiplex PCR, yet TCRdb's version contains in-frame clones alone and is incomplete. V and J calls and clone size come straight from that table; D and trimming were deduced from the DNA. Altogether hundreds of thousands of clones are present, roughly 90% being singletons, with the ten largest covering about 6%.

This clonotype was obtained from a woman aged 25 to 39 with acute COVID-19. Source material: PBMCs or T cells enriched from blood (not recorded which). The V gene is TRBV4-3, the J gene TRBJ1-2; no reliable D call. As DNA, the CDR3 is TGCGCCAGCAGCCAAGATAGAGGGACTAACTATGGCTACACCTTC. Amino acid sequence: CASSQDRGTNYGYTF.